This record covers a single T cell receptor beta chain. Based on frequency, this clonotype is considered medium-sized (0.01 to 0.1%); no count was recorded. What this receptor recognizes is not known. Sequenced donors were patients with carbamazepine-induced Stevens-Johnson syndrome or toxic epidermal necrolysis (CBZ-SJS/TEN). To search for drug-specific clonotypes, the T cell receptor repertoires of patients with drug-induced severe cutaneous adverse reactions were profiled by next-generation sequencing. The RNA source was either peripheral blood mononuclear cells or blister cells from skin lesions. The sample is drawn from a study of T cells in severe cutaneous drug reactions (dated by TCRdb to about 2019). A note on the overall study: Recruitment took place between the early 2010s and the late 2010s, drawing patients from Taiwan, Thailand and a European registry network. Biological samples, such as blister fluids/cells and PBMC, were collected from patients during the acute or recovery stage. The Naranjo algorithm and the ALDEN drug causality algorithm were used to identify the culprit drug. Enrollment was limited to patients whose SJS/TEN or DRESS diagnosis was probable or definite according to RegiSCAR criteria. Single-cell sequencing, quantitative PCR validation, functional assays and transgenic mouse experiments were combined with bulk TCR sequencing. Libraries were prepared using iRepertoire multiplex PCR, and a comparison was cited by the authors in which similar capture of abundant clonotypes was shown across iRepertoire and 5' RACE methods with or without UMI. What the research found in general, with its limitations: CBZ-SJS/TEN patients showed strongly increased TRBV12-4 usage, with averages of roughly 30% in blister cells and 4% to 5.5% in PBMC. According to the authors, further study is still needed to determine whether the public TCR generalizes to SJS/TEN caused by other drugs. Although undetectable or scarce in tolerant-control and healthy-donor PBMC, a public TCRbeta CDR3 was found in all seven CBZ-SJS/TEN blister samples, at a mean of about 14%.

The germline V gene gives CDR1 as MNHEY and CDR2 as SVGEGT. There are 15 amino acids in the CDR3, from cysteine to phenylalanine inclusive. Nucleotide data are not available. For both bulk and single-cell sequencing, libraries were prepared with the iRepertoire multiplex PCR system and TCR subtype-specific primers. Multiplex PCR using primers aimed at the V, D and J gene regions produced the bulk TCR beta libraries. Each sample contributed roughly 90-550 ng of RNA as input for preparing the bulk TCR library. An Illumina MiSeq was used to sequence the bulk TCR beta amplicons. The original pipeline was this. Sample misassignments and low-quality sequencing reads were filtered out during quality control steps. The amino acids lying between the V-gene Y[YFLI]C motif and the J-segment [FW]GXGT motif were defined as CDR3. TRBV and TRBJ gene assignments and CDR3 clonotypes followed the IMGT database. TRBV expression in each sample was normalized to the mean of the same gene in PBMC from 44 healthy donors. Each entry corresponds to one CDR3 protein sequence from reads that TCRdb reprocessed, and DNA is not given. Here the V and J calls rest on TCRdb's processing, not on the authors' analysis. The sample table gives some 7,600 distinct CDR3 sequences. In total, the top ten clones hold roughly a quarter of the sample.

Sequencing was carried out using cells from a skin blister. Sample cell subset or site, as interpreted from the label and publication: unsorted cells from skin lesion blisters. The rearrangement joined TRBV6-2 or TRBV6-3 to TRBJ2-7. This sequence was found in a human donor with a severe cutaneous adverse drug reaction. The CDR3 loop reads CASSYSSESSYEQYF.